Detailed here is one TCR beta chain. The antigen is unknown. The source of the sample is a study of beta chain features in type 1 diabetes. The CDR3 consists of 15 residues. The germline V gene has CDR1 SNHLY and CDR2 FYNNEI. Trimming stripped 3 bases from V and 2 bases from J, with 12 bases between. Reverse transcribing all isolated RNA meant expressed TCRB transcripts were sequenced. Data came from immunoSEQ multiplex PCR; TCRdb stores just in-frame clones and leaves some out. The repertoire includes about 190,000 clones, roughly 8% of them detected once, and roughly 0.46% sits in the top ten. Findings and limits, study-wide: Fewer insertions but more deletions were seen at VDJ junctions in type 1 diabetes patients. Any HLA type influence on TCRB rearrangement was left unresolved here. For Type 1 diabetes patients, all four CD4+ subsets carried TCRB CDR3s that were moderately but significantly shorter.

The clonotype originates from a man aged 18-30 years with type 1 diabetes. The chain combines TRBV2 with TRBJ2-3; D not resolved. Sequenced: central memory CD4+ T cells from blood. The CDR3 sequence is CASSERWSYTDTQYF. For the CDR3, the DNA is TGTGCCAGCAGTGAGAGATGGTCTTACACAGATACGCAGTATTTT.